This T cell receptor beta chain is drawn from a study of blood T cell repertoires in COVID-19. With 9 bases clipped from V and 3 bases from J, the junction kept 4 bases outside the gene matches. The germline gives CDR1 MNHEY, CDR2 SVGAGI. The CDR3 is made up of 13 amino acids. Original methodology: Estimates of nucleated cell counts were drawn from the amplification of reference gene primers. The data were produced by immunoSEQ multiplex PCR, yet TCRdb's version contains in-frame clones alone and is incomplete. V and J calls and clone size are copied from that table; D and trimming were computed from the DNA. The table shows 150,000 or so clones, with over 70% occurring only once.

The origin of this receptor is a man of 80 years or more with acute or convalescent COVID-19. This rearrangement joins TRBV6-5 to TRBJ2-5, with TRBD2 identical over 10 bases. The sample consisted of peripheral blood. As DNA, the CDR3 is TGTGCCAGTAGAGCGGGGGGGGAAGAGACCCAGTACTTC. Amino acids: CASRAGGEETQYF.